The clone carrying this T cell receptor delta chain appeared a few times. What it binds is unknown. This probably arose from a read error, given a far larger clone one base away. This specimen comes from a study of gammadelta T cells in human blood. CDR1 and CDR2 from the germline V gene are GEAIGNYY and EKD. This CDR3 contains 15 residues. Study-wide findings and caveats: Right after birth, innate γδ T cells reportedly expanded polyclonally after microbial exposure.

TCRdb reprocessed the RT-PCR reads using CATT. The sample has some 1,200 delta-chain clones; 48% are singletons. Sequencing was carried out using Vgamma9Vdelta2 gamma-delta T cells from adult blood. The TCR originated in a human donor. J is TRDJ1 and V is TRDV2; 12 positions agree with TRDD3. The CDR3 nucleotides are TGTGCCCGTGACAAACTGGGGGATACATTTGGTAAACTCATCTTT. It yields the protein CARDKLGDTFGKLIF.